This T cell receptor (beta chain) was observed in a study of T cell responses to AZD1222 COVID-19 vaccine. This clone was picked up one time. Clones were sequenced by immunoSEQ multiplex PCR, and TCRdb holds only the in-frame ones, with some missing. The data show fewer than 200,000 clones, around nine tenths seen once. The receptor's source is an adult who received the AZD1222 COVID-19 vaccine. The specimen comprised peripheral blood, sampled 28 days after the second AZD1222 dose.

The CDR3 DNA reads TGTGCCAGCAGTGAAGCGGCAGGGGGCTTTGGCTACACCTTC. This codes for CASSEAAGGFGYTF. The genes are TRBV2 and TRBJ1-2, with 8 positions matching TRBD1. The CDR3 runs to 14 residues. The V segment lost 0 bases and the J segment 7 bases; nucleotides outside the gene matches: 4. The germline V gene encodes CDR1 SNHLY and CDR2 FYNNEI.